Below are 32 T cell receptor beta chains sequenced from a single sample in a study of cytomegalovirus exposure and HLA in healthy donors. The PCR contained 60 Vbeta and 13 Jbeta primers. TCRdb's copy holds only in-frame clones and misses some; the assay was immunoSEQ multiplex PCR. Here the sample spans 250,000 to 350,000 clones, about 80% being singletons. Sequencing used PBMCs. The origin of the receptors is a girl between 2 and 10 years old in good health and CMV-seronegative.

This chain links TRBV11-2 with TRBJ1-4, with TRBD1 as a possible D gene (5 bases). The CDR3 sequence is 14 residues long. Germline CDR1 reads SGHAT; CDR2 reads FQNNGV. V shed 6 bases and J shed 4 bases, with 12 bases lying between them. CDR3 coding DNA: TGTGCCAGCAGGGGGGGGTATTTTAATGAAAAACTGTTTTTT. Residues: CASRGGYFNEKLFF. Together with reference TRBV11-2 and TRBJ1-4, the CDR3 gives the full variable domain: EAGVAQSPRYKIIEKRQSVAFWCNPISGHATLYWYQQILGQGPKLLIQFQNNGVVDDSQLPKDRFSAERLKGVDSTLKIQPAKLEDSAVYLCASRGGYFNEKLFFGSGTQLSVL.

The chain joins TRBV11-2 to TRBJ2-5, with 15 bases identical to TRBD2. The CDR3 loop spans 17 amino acids. The V and J ends lost 5 bases and 2 bases, in that order; junction bases with no gene match: 6. CDR1 is SGHAT and CDR2 is FQNNGV in the germline V gene. This CDR3 is CASSRTSGGAGQETQYF. CDR3 DNA: TGTGCCAGCAGCAGGACTAGCGGGGGGGCGGGGCAAGAGACCCAGTACTTC.

V is TRBV2 and J is TRBJ2-1; D remains unclear. The CDR3 runs 15 residues. The V gene's germline CDR1 is SNHLY and CDR2 FYNNEI. Trimming left V 8 bases short and J 2 bases short, with 16 bases between. The CDR3: CASDPVGTAYNEQFF. CDR3 in DNA: TGTGCCAGCGATCCAGTGGGCACCGCCTACAATGAGCAGTTCTTC.

The V call is TRBV4-1, the J call TRBJ2-7; 8 bases are a match to TRBD1. Germline CDR1 is MGHRA and CDR2 is YSYEKL. The CDR3 has 15 residues. The J segment lost 6 bases and the V segment lost 1 base, leaving 8 bases of the junction unmatched. CDR3 bases: TGCGCCAGCAGCCAAGTAGACCGGACAGGGCGCGAGCAGTACTTC. Protein: CASSQVDRTGREQYF.

V and J are TRBV18 and TRBJ2-5; tentative D call: TRBD1 (5 bases). The germline CDR1 and CDR2 sequences are KGHSH and LQKENI. The CDR3 runs to 13 residues. V lost 4 bases, J lost 2 bases, and 8 bases lay in between. CDR3 sequence (DNA): TGTGCCAGCTCACTACAGGAACAAGAGACCCAGTACTTC. It codes for CASSLQEQETQYF.

The rearrangement joins TRBV14 to TRBJ1-3; TRBD1 agrees at 7 bases. This CDR3 has 21 residues. With V trimmed by 0 bases and J by 2 bases, 19 bases remained unmatched. Germline loops: CDR1 SGHDN, CDR2 FVKESK. The CDR3 loop reads CASSQEIRRRQGIIPGNTIYF. CDR3 sequence (DNA): TGTGCCAGCAGCCAAGAGATTCGTAGGAGACAGGGAATCATCCCTGGAAACACCATATATTTT.

This chain uses TRBV29-1 with TRBJ2-1; TRBD2 matches at 12 bases. This CDR3 has 14 residues. J lost 5 bases, V lost 6 bases, and 5 bases had no gene match. Germline V gene sequence: CDR1 SQVTM, CDR2 ANQGSEA. This CDR3 is CSVGTSGFNNEQFF. As DNA, the CDR3 is TGCAGCGTGGGGACTAGCGGGTTCAACAATGAGCAGTTCTTC.

CDR3 sequence reads: CAISDRGEQPQHF. The CDR3 DNA reads TGTGCCATCAGCGACCGGGGGGAGCAGCCCCAGCATTTT. The chain joins TRBV10-3 to TRBJ1-5; weak D call: TRBD1 (5 bases). Germline assignment: CDR1 ENHRY and CDR2 SYGVKD. Between the trimmed V and J ends, which lost 6 bases and 7 bases, there was a span of 13 bases. The CDR3 has 13 residues.

The chain employs TRBV28 and TRBJ1-3; D is perhaps TRBD1 (6 bases). CDR1 is MDHEN and CDR2 is SYDVKM in the germline V gene. The V end was cut by 7 bases, the J end by 2 bases, with 12 bases between. CDR3 length: 14 residues. CDR3 DNA: TGTGCCAGCACCCTAGGACAGCCTGGAAACACCATATATTTT. Translated: CASTLGQPGNTIYF.

The sample holds a few counts of this clone. The J gene is TRBJ2-2, the V gene TRBV7-9; 12 positions agree with TRBD1. The CDR3 has 18 amino acids. The V and J ends lost 5 bases and 0 bases, in that order; junction bases with no gene match: 7. Germline V gene sequence: CDR1 SEHNR, CDR2 FQNEAQ (reference sequence). This CDR3 reads CASSPVGQGASNTGELFF. Here the CDR3 DNA reads TGTGCCAGCAGCCCGGTGGGACAGGGGGCCTCGAACACCGGGGAGCTGTTTTTT.

This clone has just a few counts. The CDR3 reads CASTWRGTGRNNEQFF. Here the CDR3 DNA reads TGCGCCAGCACGTGGCGGGGGACAGGGAGGAACAATGAGCAGTTCTTC. The J gene is TRBJ2-1, the V gene TRBV5-1; 9 bases align to TRBD1. Trimming removed 6 bases from V and 5 bases from J; junction bases left unmatched: 12. This CDR3 is 16 amino acids long. From germline, CDR1 is SGHRS and CDR2 YFSETQ. Full variable domain (remainder filled in from reference TRBV5-1 and TRBJ2-1): KAGVTQTPRYLIKTRGQQVTLSCSPISGHRSVSWYQQTPGQGLQFLFEYFSETQRNKGNFPGRFSGRQFSNSRSEMNVSTLELGDSALYLCASTWRGTGRNNEQFFGPGTRLTVL.

The chain has TRBV27 and TRBJ2-6, with D possibly TRBD2 on 6 matching bases. CDR3 length equals 14 residues. Trimming cost V 6 bases and J 1 base, with 7 bases left between them. CDR1 is MNHEY, CDR2 SMNVEV, per germline (reference sequence). CDR3 DNA sequence: TGTGCCAGCAGGGGGGGATCTGGGGCCAACGTCCTGACTTTC. Its protein is CASRGGSGANVLTF. The variable domain in full, completed from reference TRBV27 and TRBJ2-6, reads EAQVTQNPRYLITVTGKKLTVTCSQNMNHEYMSWYRQDPGLGLRQIYYSMNVEVTDKGDVPEGYKVSRKEKRNFPLILESPSPNQTSLYFCASRGGSGANVLTFGAGSRLTVL.

This rearrangement joins TRBV27 to TRBJ1-5; 7 bases match TRBD1. The CDR3 consists of 18 residues. The germline V gene encodes CDR1 MNHEY and CDR2 SMNVEV (reference sequence). The V segment lost 2 bases and the J segment 1 base; nucleotides outside the gene matches: 11. The CDR3 sequence is CASSLVGTVLGSNQPQHF. The CDR3 region has the DNA TGTGCCAGCAGTTTAGTAGGGACAGTTTTAGGCAGCAATCAGCCCCAGCATTTT.

J is TRBJ2-1 and V is TRBV9; D is perhaps TRBD2 (7 bases). The CDR3 spans 16 residues. With 0 bases removed from V and 7 bases from J, the gap between germline ends came to 17 bases. Germline-derived CDR1 and CDR2 are SGDLS and YYNGEE. The CDR3 sequence: CASSVEALEGGNEQFF. The CDR3 nucleotides are TGTGCCAGCAGCGTAGAGGCCCTAGAGGGGGGGAATGAGCAGTTCTTC.

The J gene is TRBJ1-1, the V gene TRBV30; D might be TRBD1 (5 bases). This CDR3 is 13 amino acids long. The germline V gene has CDR1 GTSNPN and CDR2 SVGIG (reference sequence). V lost 5 bases and J 1 base, leaving 11 bases between the germline ends. DNA of the CDR3: TGTGCCTGGGGGAAGACAGAGAACACTGAAGCTTTCTTT. Amino acid sequence: CAWGKTENTEAFF. Together with reference TRBV30 and TRBJ1-1, the CDR3 gives the full variable domain: SQTIHQWPATLVQPVGSPLSLECTVEGTSNPNLYWYRQAAGRGLQLLFYSVGIGQISSEVPQNLSASRPQDRQFILSSKKLLLSDSGFYLCAWGKTENTEAFFGQGTRLTVV.

This clone was detected only a few times. The gene calls are TRBV7-9 and TRBJ2-3; D remains ambiguous. CDR1 and CDR2 (germline): SEHNR, FQNEAQ (reference sequence). V gave up 6 bases and J gave up 9 bases, with 34 bases separating them. CDR3 length: 19 residues. CDR3 bases: TGTGCCAGCAGGTTTTACCCCTCAGTGGCTCGAAAATACCAGATAACGCAGTATTTT. This codes for CASRFYPSVARKYQITQYF.

CDR3 sequence (DNA): TGTGCCAGCAGTTTGTTCACGTTCAGGACTAGCCAAGTCGAGCAGTACTTC. Amino acid sequence: CASSLFTFRTSQVEQYF. This chain links TRBV28 with TRBJ2-7; 8 bases match TRBD2. Germline CDR1 and CDR2: MDHEN and SYDVKM. The CDR3 runs to 17 residues. V trimming: 3 bases; J trimming: 6 bases; junction bases outside the gene matches: 16.

This clone was recorded a few times. The chain employs TRBV6-1 and TRBJ1-6, with 7 bases matching TRBD1. Per the germline V gene, CDR1 is MNHNS and CDR2 is SASEGT. Unmatched junction bases numbered 5, after V lost 2 bases and J lost 10 bases. This CDR3 is 14 amino acids long. The CDR3 bases are TGTGCCAGCAGTGAAAAACAGGGGCGGTCACCCCTCCACTTT. Amino acid sequence: CASSEKQGRSPLHF.

This chain connects TRBV9 to TRBJ2-1; 14 nucleotides agree with TRBD2. Germline CDR1 SGDLS, CDR2 YYNGEE. This CDR3 has 17 amino acids. The trim removed 4 bases at V and 13 bases at J, leaving 16 bases unmatched. The CDR3 loop reads CASSPTTGLAGGISQFF. CDR3 in DNA: TGTGCCAGCAGCCCAACAACAGGACTAGCGGGGGGCATAAGCCAGTTCTTC.

The chain is built from TRBV5-1 and TRBJ1-5, with 10 bases fitting TRBD1. Germline-derived CDR1 and CDR2 are SGHRS and YFSETQ. CDR3 size: 15 residues. The V and J ends lost 1 base and 6 bases, in that order; junction bases with no gene match: 4. This chain's CDR3 is CASSLSGQGPQPQHF. CDR3 DNA sequence: TGCGCCAGCAGCTTGTCGGGACAGGGGCCTCAGCCCCAGCATTTT.

Comments on this clone: One junction end disagrees with the germline gene, perhaps due to a read error. This rearrangement joins TRBV28 to TRBJ1-2; TRBD1 is a possible D gene (5 bases). The CDR3 runs to 13 residues. CDR1 and CDR2 (germline): MDHEN, SYDVKM. The CDR3 spells CASSLRTFYGYTF. DNA for the CDR3: TGTGCCAGCAGTTTACGGACATTCTATGGTTACACCTTC.

As to this clone: Because the CDR3's place on the DNA is in doubt, the DNA is left out and the CDR3 is given as listed by TCRdb. The V and J genes are TRBV4-1 and TRBJ1-2; the table names TRBD1, a call not compared with the DNA. Germline V gene lookup returns CDR1 MGHRA and CDR2 YSYEKL. The CDR3 spans 14 amino acids, including both terminal residues. CDR3 in amino acids: CASSQVGTGATQHF.

V is TRBV7-2 and J is TRBJ1-1; possible D gene TRBD1, 5 bases. The CDR3 contains 13 residues. Germline loops: CDR1 SGHTA, CDR2 FQGNSA. V lost 5 bases and J 5 bases, leaving 12 bases between the germline ends. The CDR3 DNA sequence: TGTGCCAGCAGCCAACAAGGGGATACTGAAGCTTTCTTT. Its translation: CASSQQGDTEAFF.

The V call is TRBV28, the J call TRBJ1-1; 7 nucleotides match TRBD1. The CDR3 spans 14 residues. V trimming: 6 bases; J trimming: 4 bases; junction bases outside the gene matches: 8. Germline assignment: CDR1 MDHEN and CDR2 SYDVKM. CDR3 bases: TGTGCCAGCAGATTAAACAGGGGCGGCACTGAAGCTTTCTTT. It yields the protein CASRLNRGGTEAFF.

The gene calls are TRBV28 and TRBJ1-2; 9 nucleotides line up with TRBD1. This CDR3 region has 13 residues. J gave up 8 bases and V 5 bases, and 6 bases lay outside the gene matches. The germline CDR1 and CDR2 sequences are MDHEN and SYDVKM. This chain's CDR3 is CASSTNRGLGYTF. As DNA, the CDR3 is TGTGCCAGCAGTACCAACAGGGGGCTAGGCTACACCTTC.

The V gene is TRBV29-1, the J gene TRBJ1-2, with TRBD1 identical over 9 bases. The CDR3 covers 15 residues. CDR1 SQVTM and CDR2 ANQGSEA come from the germline V gene. The trim removed 4 bases at V and 3 bases at J, leaving 9 bases unmatched. CDR3 DNA sequence: TGCAGCGTTGTTAATTGGGGACAGGGTCACTATGGCTACACCTTC. Protein: CSVVNWGQGHYGYTF.

The chain has TRBV28 and TRBJ1-3; D may be TRBD1 (5 bases). Germline CDR1 and CDR2: MDHEN and SYDVKM. This CDR3 region has 14 residues. V was clipped by 7 bases and J by 0 bases, with 10 bases between them. The CDR3 region has the DNA TGTGCCAGCACCCAACAGGTCTCTGGAAACACCATATATTTT. This encodes CASTQQVSGNTIYF.

The chain is built from TRBV6-6 and TRBJ2-7; the match to TRBD2 covers 9 bases. The germline V gene encodes CDR1 MNHNY and CDR2 SVGAGI (reference sequence). This CDR3 region has 15 residues. Unmatched junction bases numbered 5, after V lost 5 bases and J lost 0 bases. The CDR3 loop reads CASSPAGGLSYEQYF. CDR3 DNA: TGTGCCAGCAGTCCCGCGGGAGGGCTCTCCTACGAGCAGTACTTC.

This clone showed up just a few times. The chain recombines TRBV7-7 with TRBJ2-5; TRBD2 matches 9 bases. CDR1 and CDR2 from the germline V gene are SSHAT and FNYEAQ (reference sequence). The CDR3 has 14 residues. With 1 base clipped from V and 4 bases from J, the junction kept 1 base outside the gene matches. The CDR3 region has the DNA TGTGCCAGCAGCTTAGGAGCGGGGGGAGAGACCCAGTACTTC. Its translation is CASSLGAGGETQYF. Full variable domain (outside the CDR3, taken from reference TRBV7-7 and TRBJ2-5): GAGVSQSPRYKVTKRGQDVTLRCDPISSHATLYWYQQALGQGPEFLTYFNYEAQPDKSGLPSDRFSAERPEGSISTLTIQRTEQRDSAMYRCASSLGAGGETQYFGPGTRLLVL.

This chain joins TRBV5-6 and TRBJ2-3; maybe TRBD1 (5 bases). Deletions cut 2 bases from V and 4 bases from J, with 17 bases between. Germline CDR1 and CDR2: SGHDT and YYEEEE. The CDR3 has 16 amino acids. CDR3: CASSFWVNRLADTQYF. The CDR3 DNA sequence: TGTGCCAGCAGCTTCTGGGTTAACAGGTTGGCAGATACGCAGTATTTT.

This CDR3 is CATSRDGTGATNEKLFF. The CDR3 DNA reads as TGTGCCACCAGCAGAGACGGGACAGGGGCAACTAATGAAAAACTGTTTTTT. V gene TRBV15 combines with J gene TRBJ1-4, with 10 bases identical to TRBD1. The V gene's germline CDR1 is LNHNV and CDR2 YYDKDF (reference sequence). This CDR3 has 17 amino acids. V was pared by 0 bases and J by 0 bases, with 1 base of the junction left unmatched.

CDR3 region: CASSFLAGKITGELFF. Written as DNA, the CDR3 is TGTGCCAGCAGCTTTCTGGCAGGGAAAATCACCGGGGAGCTGTTTTTT. V is TRBV7-8 and J is TRBJ2-2, with D possibly TRBD1 on 5 matching bases. This CDR3 comprises 16 residues. Germline V gene sequence: CDR1 SGHVS, CDR2 FQNEAQ. V lost 3 bases, J lost 4 bases, and 15 bases lay in between.